This record looks at one T cell receptor beta chain sequence and its context. The CDR3 end shows no conserved phenylalanine or tryptophan, and so a read error is likely. This sample was taken from a study of regulatory T cells in long-lasting Graves disease. Time point of the sample: persistent/refractory GD, antithyroid drugs over 5 years with positive TRAb. With RNA extracted from PBMCs as input, the TCR library was made. The guidelines of the American Thyroid Association were the basis for diagnosing Graves' disease. TCR beta libraries were built with iRepertoire HTBI primers and Arm-PCR of CDR3 regions. TCRdb reanalysed the multiplex PCR reads using MiXCR and keeps one entry per CDR3 protein. The sample carries about 430,000 distinct CDR3 sequences, 21% recorded once. CDR3 length: 14 amino acids. Per germline, CDR1 SQVTM and CDR2 ANQGSEA. The ends were cut back, 0 bases at V and 2 bases at J, with 11 bases in the middle.

The sequence came from a female donor with Graves disease. The rearrangement joins TRBV29-1 to TRBJ2-7, with D perhaps matching TRBD1 (5 bases). The starting material was peripheral blood mononuclear cells (PBMCs), obtained when the disease was refractory, from a patient treated with antithyroid drugs. CDR3 in DNA: TGCAGCGTTGAAGAGTGGACACCGACCTACGAGCAGTACTTA. Translating gives CSVEEWTPTYEQYL.